A single T cell receptor (beta chain) is shown here with its context. Which antigen it targets is not known. The record has no base qualities; no much larger clone is one base away. Taken from the germline V gene (reference sequence), the CDR1 and CDR2 loops are MNHEY and SMNVEV. V gives up 5 bases and J gives up 10 bases, and the segment between their germline ends measures 14 bases. From cysteine to phenylalanine, the CDR3 is 13 amino acids long. Only CDR3 DNA is held: 39 bases, read in frame from base 1. Each collaborating institution followed its own protocols to collect whole blood in K2EDTA tubes. Collaborator samples were shipped for TCRbeta analysis as frozen whole blood, isolated PBMCs, or DNA extracted from either sample type. TCRbeta CDR3 regions were amplified from genomic DNA by means of the immunoSEQ Assay, a bias-controlled multiplex PCR. Concerning the study's data processing: Nucleated cell counts per sample were estimated from amplification of reference gene primers within the assay. To quantify the absolute abundance of each unique TCRbeta CDR3 rearrangement, sequence reads were collapsed and filtered. For each sample, productive Simpson clonality was calculated as the square root of Simpson's diversity index over productive rearrangements. Held by TCRdb, this immuneACCESS table contains in-frame sequences only and omits some clones. Under half of the omission traces to an unresolved V gene where checked; the cause of the rest is unknown. V and J calls and clone size are those listed in that table; D and trimming were worked out from the DNA. The sample contains roughly 200,000 clones, just over 85% of them found a single time. The ten largest clones capture roughly 1.5% of the sample.

This entry comes from a study of blood T cell repertoires in COVID-19 (TCRdb year 2020). Broadly, across the study: Samples covering the acute and convalescent phases of COVID-19 were provided by collaborators in the United States, Italy and Spain. The samples were drawn from two sources: the first 160 participants of the ongoing ImmuneRACE study, and fewer than 1,500 subjects contributed by 6 global collaborators. The prospective study material was composed of cDNA or gDNA derived from T cells, B-cell-depleted T cells, or PBMCs. Sample metadata almost always included a de-identified subject ID, COVID-19 status, age in years and sex. The repertoires were made available in a free public database intended to serve as a resource for research on the immune response to SARS-CoV-2. Where HLA class I and class II types were available, the types were taken from metadata supplied by the sample provider, not from assay-based typing. Subjects who had been exposed to COVID-19, were actively infected with it, or had recovered from it provided the deeply sampled blood TCRbeta repertoires that made up the dataset.

What the authors observed across the whole study: Clinical and demographic metadata were provided uncurated, with the amount varying by source and participant.

The sequence was obtained from a man younger than 30 with active or convalescent COVID-19. The sequence links TRBV27 to TRBJ2-2; D gene: possibly TRBD1, on 5 matching bases. The sequencing sample was made of peripheral blood. For the CDR3, the sequence is CASSPTTGVELFF. The nucleotide sequence is TGTGCCAGCAGTCCGACAACAGGCGTGGAGCTGTTTTTT.